Listed below are T cell receptor beta chains from one sample, sequenced in a study of blood T cell repertoires in COVID-19. Profiling relied on immunoSEQ multiplex PCR, and the TCRdb table lists in-frame clones only, not all of them. This table holds over 200,000 clones, less than 85% found once. Sequences were obtained from peripheral blood. These receptors all stem from a woman older than 75 with COVID-19, enrolled during active disease. The CDR3 runs from the conserved cysteine through the conserved F or W. Fields, in order: V gene, J gene, clone size, D gene, CDR3 protein, CDR3 DNA. The D gene is left open where the match is weak. Clone size is not always given. Where it is, it says once, few, many or a class for expanded clones.

TRBV19	TRBJ1-3	.	.	CASSIEEGRHSGNTIYF	TGTGCCAGTAGTATAGAGGAGGGCCGACACTCTGGAAACACCATATATTTT
TRBV13	TRBJ2-1	.	TRBD1	CASSQRTGPYNEQFF	TGTGCCAGCAGCCAGAGGACAGGGCCCTACAATGAGCAGTTCTTC
TRBV5-4	TRBJ2-2	once	TRBD1	CASSPWTGSTTGELFF	TGTGCCAGCAGCCCGTGGACAGGGTCTACCACCGGGGAGCTGTTTTTT
TRBV11-2	TRBJ1-1	.	.	CASSLVQGTEAFF	TGTGCCAGCAGCTTAGTTCAGGGGACTGAAGCTTTCTTT
TRBV6-6	TRBJ2-3	.	TRBD1	CASSPQGAPDTQYF	TGTGCCAGCAGTCCACAGGGGGCACCAGATACGCAGTATTTT
TRBV5-1	TRBJ1-5	.	TRBD1	CASSLGGQSNQPQHF	TGCGCCAGCAGCTTGGGGGGACAGAGCAATCAGCCCCAGCATTTT
TRBV4-1	TRBJ2-1	.	TRBD2	CASSQGGLAGDNEQFF	TGCGCCAGCAGCCAAGGGGGGCTAGCGGGGGACAATGAGCAGTTCTTC
TRBV9	TRBJ1-2	.	.	CASSRTGTSYGYTF	TGTGCCAGCAGCCGAACCGGGACATCCTATGGCTACACCTTC
TRBV25-1	TRBJ2-7	.	TRBD1	CASSLGTAVGEQYF	TGTGCCAGCAGTCTTGGGACAGCCGTAGGCGAGCAGTACTTC
TRBV7-9	TRBJ1-1	.	TRBD1	CASSPGTGVNTEAFF	TGTGCCAGCAGCCCAGGGACAGGAGTGAACACTGAAGCTTTCTTT
TRBV7-8	TRBJ1-5	.	.	CASSQRDIAWPQHF	TGTGCCAGCAGCCAGCGGGACATCGCGTGGCCCCAGCATTTT
TRBV6-5	TRBJ1-1	.	.	CASSYLAGQAFF	TGTGCCAGCAGTTACCTGGCAGGGCAAGCTTTCTTT
TRBV20-1	TRBJ2-3	few	.	CSASSSRTDTQYF	TGCAGTGCTAGTTCCAGTCGCACAGATACGCAGTATTTT
TRBV5-1	TRBJ2-3	.	.	CASSESGTDTQYF	TGCGCCAGTAGCGAGTCGGGCACAGATACGCAGTATTTT
TRBV15	TRBJ1-1	.	.	CATSRDTGRGAFF	TGTGCCACCAGCAGAGATACAGGGCGGGGGGCTTTCTTT
TRBV29-1	TRBJ2-3	.	TRBD2	CSAAAGGTDTQYF	TGCAGCGCTGCAGCGGGGGGCACAGATACGCAGTATTTT
TRBV7-9	TRBJ1-4	few	.	CASSLFGQGNEKLFF	TGTGCCAGCAGCTTGTTTGGGCAGGGGAATGAAAAACTGTTTTTT
TRBV29-1	TRBJ2-7	.	.	CSVAEGGGEQYF	TGCAGCGTTGCGGAAGGGGGGGGCGAGCAGTACTTC
TRBV23-1	TRBJ1-1	.	.	CASSHRKGENTEAFF	TGCGCCAGCAGTCATCGCAAGGGGGAGAACACTGAAGCTTTCTTT
TRBV6-1	TRBJ1-2	.	TRBD1	CASSELTGDYGYTF	TGTGCCAGCAGTGAGTTAACAGGGGACTATGGCTACACCTTC
TRBV5-1	TRBJ2-3	.	TRBD2	CASSLSGTNTDTQYF	TGCGCCAGCAGCTTATCCGGGACTAACACAGATACGCAGTATTTT
TRBV2	TRBJ1-5	.	TRBD1	CASSGGTGGQPQHF	TGTGCCAGCAGTGGGGGGACAGGGGGGCAGCCCCAGCATTTT
TRBV7-3	TRBJ1-1	few	.	CASSSNRDTEAFF	TGTGCCAGCAGCTCCAACAGGGACACTGAAGCTTTCTTT
TRBV21-1	TRBJ1-2	few	.	CASSKEKREGYTF	TGTGCCAGCAGCAAAGAAAAGCGGGAAGGCTACACCTTC
TRBV6-5	TRBJ2-7	.	TRBD2	CASDGGGRIYEQYF	TGTGCCAGCGACGGTGGCGGGAGGATCTACGAGCAGTACTTC
TRBV28	TRBJ1-5	.	.	CASTEEQGYSNQPQHF	TGTGCCAGCACCGAGGAACAGGGATATAGCAATCAGCCCCAGCATTTT
TRBV9	TRBJ2-3	.	TRBD2	CASSAPAGSRTDTQYF	TGTGCCAGCAGCGCCCCAGCGGGGTCTCGCACAGATACGCAGTATTTT
TRBV2	TRBJ2-1	.	TRBD2	CASSPRTSRYDEQFF	TGTGCCAGCAGCCCTCGGACTAGCCGGTACGATGAGCAGTTCTTC
TRBV9	TRBJ2-5	.	TRBD1	CASSAGGVQETQYF	TGTGCCAGCAGCGCAGGGGGCGTCCAAGAGACCCAGTACTTC
TRBV19	TRBJ2-7	.	TRBD2	CASSITLAGGPYYEQYF	TGTGCCAGTAGTATCACCCTAGCGGGAGGGCCATACTACGAGCAGTACTTC
TRBV5-1	TRBJ2-7	.	TRBD1	CASSKGQGYEQYF	TGCGCCAGCAGCAAAGGACAGGGATACGAGCAGTACTTC
TRBV6-6	TRBJ2-7	few	TRBD2	CASTRGGYEQYF	TGTGCCAGCACCCGGGGGGGGTACGAGCAGTACTTC
TRBV2	TRBJ2-3	.	TRBD1	CASRQGANTDTQYF	TGTGCCAGCCGCCAGGGGGCCAACACAGATACGCAGTATTTT
TRBV5-1	TRBJ2-2	.	TRBD2	CASSSDGAGVTGELFF	TGCGCCAGCAGCTCGGACGGGGCGGGGGTCACCGGGGAGCTGTTTTTT
TRBV5-1	TRBJ1-3	.	TRBD1	CASSLQTGLGNTIYF	TGCGCCAGCAGCCTACAGACAGGGCTCGGAAACACCATATATTTT
TRBV27	TRBJ2-7	.	TRBD1	CASSLNPTSTGSYEQYF	TGTGCCAGCAGTTTAAATCCCACCTCGACAGGGAGCTACGAGCAGTACTTC
TRBV11-2	TRBJ2-1	.	TRBD2	CASSFLAGGTYNEQFF	TGTGCCAGCAGCTTTCTAGCGGGAGGGACTTACAATGAGCAGTTCTTC
TRBV27	TRBJ1-2	.	.	CASTFTGSGYYGYTF	TGTGCCAGCACTTTCACGGGGTCGGGGTACTATGGCTACACCTTC
TRBV3-1/TRBV3-2	TRBJ2-2	.	TRBD2	CASSLPGLAGGGELFF	TGTGCCAGCAGCCTACCGGGACTAGCGGGGGGCGGGGAGCTGTTTTTT
TRBV5-1	TRBJ2-1	.	.	CASSLTGSSYNEQFF	TGCGCCAGCAGCTTGACGGGAAGCTCCTACAATGAGCAGTTCTTC
TRBV9	TRBJ1-4	.	TRBD1	CASSALGQRDEKLFF	TGTGCCAGCAGCGCCCTGGGACAGCGTGATGAAAAACTGTTTTTT
TRBV28	TRBJ2-7	once	TRBD1	CAIGTGGMREQYF	TGTGCCATCGGGACAGGGGGTATGAGGGAGCAGTACTTC
TRBV19	TRBJ2-4	.	.	CASSIRVNIQYF	TGTGCCAGTAGTATACGAGTCAACATTCAGTACTTC
TRBV28	TRBJ1-1	.	.	CASTGRGAFF	TGTGCCAGCACGGGGAGGGGAGCTTTCTTT
TRBV5-6	TRBJ1-2	once	.	CASRNQRNYGYTF	TGTGCCAGCAGGAACCAGCGGAACTATGGCTACACCTTC
TRBV18	TRBJ1-2	.	.	CASTRGENTYGYTF	TGTGCCAGCACCCGGGGGGAGAACACCTATGGCTACACCTTC
TRBV6-5	TRBJ2-1	once	TRBD2	CATLRRASGDNEQFF	TGTGCCACCCTTCGAAGGGCTAGCGGGGACAATGAGCAGTTCTTC
TRBV20-1	TRBJ2-7	.	.	CSTKDFYEQYF	TGCAGTACAAAGGACTTTTACGAGCAGTACTTC
TRBV5-4	TRBJ1-1	.	.	CASSSDQGVSTEAFF	TGTGCCAGCAGCTCGGACCAAGGGGTGAGCACTGAAGCTTTCTTT
TRBV5-1	TRBJ2-2	few	.	CASSLEGRGTGELFF	TGCGCCAGCAGCTTGGAGGGGCGCGGCACCGGGGAGCTGTTTTTT
TRBV11-2	TRBJ2-7	once	TRBD1	CASSSPPGQGVEQYF	TGTGCCAGCAGCTCACCCCCGGGACAGGGCGTGGAGCAGTACTTC
TRBV6-2/TRBV6-3	TRBJ2-2	.	.	CASSRDGTGELFF	TGTGCCAGCAGCCGAGATGGCACCGGGGAGCTGTTTTTT
TRBV19	TRBJ2-5	once	.	CASSTGETQYF	TGTGCCAGTAGTACGGGAGAGACCCAGTACTTC
TRBV19	TRBJ1-1	.	.	CASSIVSRTEAFF	TGTGCCAGTAGTATTGTATCCCGCACTGAAGCTTTCTTT
TRBV28	TRBJ2-7	many	.	CASSSPGTSSYEQYF	TGTGCCAGCAGTTCACCGGGGACATCCTCCTACGAGCAGTACTTC